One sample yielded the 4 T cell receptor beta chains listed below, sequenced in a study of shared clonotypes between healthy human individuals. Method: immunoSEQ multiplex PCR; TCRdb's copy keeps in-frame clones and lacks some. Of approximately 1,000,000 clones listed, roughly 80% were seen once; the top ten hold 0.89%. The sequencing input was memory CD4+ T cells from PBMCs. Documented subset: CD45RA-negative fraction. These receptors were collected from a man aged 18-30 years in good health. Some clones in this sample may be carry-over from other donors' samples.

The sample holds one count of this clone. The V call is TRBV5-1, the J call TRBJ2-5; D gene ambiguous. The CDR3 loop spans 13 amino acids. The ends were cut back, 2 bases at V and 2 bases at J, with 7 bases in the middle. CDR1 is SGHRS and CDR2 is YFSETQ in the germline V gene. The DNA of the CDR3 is TGCGCCAGCAGCTTTGCCCAACAAGAGACCCAGTACTTC. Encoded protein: CASSFAQQETQYF.

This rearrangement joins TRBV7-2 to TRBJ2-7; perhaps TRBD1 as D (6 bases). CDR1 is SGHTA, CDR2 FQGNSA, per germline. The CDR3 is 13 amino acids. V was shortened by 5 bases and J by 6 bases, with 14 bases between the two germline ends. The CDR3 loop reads CASSPSQGPEQYF. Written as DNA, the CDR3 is TGTGCCAGCAGCCCATCACAGGGCCCCGAGCAGTACTTC.

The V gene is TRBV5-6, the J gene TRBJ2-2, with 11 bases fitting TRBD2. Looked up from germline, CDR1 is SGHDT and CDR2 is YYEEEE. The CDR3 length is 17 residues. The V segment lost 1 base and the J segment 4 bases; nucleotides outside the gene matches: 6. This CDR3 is CASSLLTSGRITGELFF. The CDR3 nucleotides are TGTGCCAGCAGCTTGTTAACTAGCGGGAGAATCACCGGGGAGCTGTTTTTT.

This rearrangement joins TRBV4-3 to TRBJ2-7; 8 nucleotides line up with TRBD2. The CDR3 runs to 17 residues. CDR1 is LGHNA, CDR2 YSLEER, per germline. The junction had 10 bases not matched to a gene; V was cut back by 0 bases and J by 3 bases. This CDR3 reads CASSQDLSGSPLYEQYF. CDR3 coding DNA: TGCGCCAGCAGCCAAGATCTCAGCGGGAGCCCCCTCTACGAGCAGTACTTC.